The 31 T cell receptor beta chains in this list originate from one sample, sequenced in a study of T cell responses to AZD1222 COVID-19 vaccine. Profiled with immunoSEQ multiplex PCR; TCRdb holds only in-frame clones, not every one. The sample carries over 150,000 clones, roughly nine tenths recorded once. The input for sequencing was peripheral blood, taken on day 0 of AZD1222 vaccination. These receptors all come from an adult in good health.

This chain joins TRBV12-5 and TRBJ2-1; 11 bases align to TRBD2. V was clipped by 6 bases and J by 5 bases; unmatched bases: 6. Germline lookup yields CDR1 LGHNT and CDR2 FRNRAP. The CDR3 extends over 15 amino acids. This chain's CDR3 is CASGITSGSNNEQFF. CDR3 bases: TGTGCTAGTGGAATTACTAGCGGGAGTAACAATGAGCAGTTCTTC.

The V call is TRBV28, the J call TRBJ1-2, with D possibly TRBD1 on 5 matching bases. Trimming removed 3 bases from V and 1 base from J, with 9 bases in between. Germline V gene lookup returns CDR1 MDHEN and CDR2 SYDVKM. CDR3 length: 14 residues. The CDR3 protein is CASSLAGYNYGYTF. CDR3 in DNA: TGTGCCAGCAGTTTGGCAGGGTATAACTATGGCTACACCTTC.

The chain recombines TRBV19 with TRBJ1-1, with no clear D. The CDR3 covers 13 residues. The V gene's germline CDR1 is LNHDA and CDR2 SQIVND (reference sequence). Between the trimmed V and J ends, which lost 7 bases and 2 bases, there was a span of 11 bases. In DNA form, the CDR3 reads TGTGCCAGTATGCTCCGGGAAAACACTGAAGCTTTCTTT. Protein sequence: CASMLRENTEAFF.

The chain recombines TRBV28 with TRBJ2-7, with 7 nucleotides matching TRBD1. The CDR3 totals 15 residues. The V and J ends lost 3 bases and 7 bases, in that order; junction bases with no gene match: 12. Germline values: CDR1 MDHEN, CDR2 SYDVKM. CDR3 coding DNA: TGTGCCAGCAGTTTGTCGAGGACAGGTTCAAAGGAGCAGTACTTC. This translates into CASSLSRTGSKEQYF.

This rearrangement joins TRBV27 to TRBJ2-7; 7 nucleotides match TRBD2. This CDR3 spans 16 amino acids. Unmatched junction bases numbered 12, after V lost 0 bases and J lost 7 bases. Germline V lookup: CDR1 MNHEY, CDR2 SMNVEV (reference sequence). CDR3 sequence: CASSLSWAGVSIEQYF. The CDR3 coding sequence is TGTGCCAGCAGTTTATCGTGGGCGGGAGTTTCGATTGAGCAGTACTTC.

The chain couples TRBV5-6 to TRBJ2-3; no clear D gene. Germline assignment: CDR1 SGHDT and CDR2 YYEEEE. V lost 4 bases, J lost 0 bases, and 15 bases lay in between. This CDR3 has 16 amino acids. The CDR3 DNA is TGTGCCAGCAGCCCTCGGGTTGGAGTTAGCACAGATACGCAGTATTTT. Translated: CASSPRVGVSTDTQYF.

The chain has TRBV3-1 (or the pseudogene TRBV3-2) and TRBJ1-1, with unresolved D. CDR3 size: 14 residues. Trimming cost V 1 base and J 3 bases, with 9 bases left between them. Germline values: CDR1 LGHDT, CDR2 YNNKEL (reference sequence). CDR3 sequence reads: CASSQVAGYTEAFF. Written as DNA, the CDR3 is TGTGCCAGCAGCCAAGTTGCGGGGTACACTGAAGCTTTCTTT.

This chain joins TRBV20-1 and TRBJ1-2; no definite D call. V lost 1 base, J lost 7 bases, and 7 bases lay in between. Germline CDR1 reads DFQATT; CDR2 reads SNEGSKA (reference sequence). The CDR3 has 11 residues. In DNA form, the CDR3 reads TGCAGTGCTAGAGTCCTAGGTGGCTACACCTTC. Protein product: CSARVLGGYTF.

This chain uses TRBV6-5 with TRBJ1-2; maybe TRBD1 (5 bases). Trimming took 7 bases from V and 4 from J, leaving 19 bases between them. CDR3 length: 15 residues. CDR1 MNHEY and CDR2 SVGAGI come from the germline V gene. The CDR3 sequence: CASTLVGGEGYGYTF. CDR3 in DNA: TGTGCCAGCACCCTAGTGGGAGGGGAAGGCTATGGCTACACCTTC.

By its share, this clone is medium-sized. This chain joins TRBV7-9 and TRBJ2-1; TRBD2 is a possible D gene (5 bases). Between the trimmed V and J ends, which lost 1 base and 5 bases, there was a span of 12 bases. Germline lookup yields CDR1 SEHNR and CDR2 FQNEAQ (reference sequence). The CDR3 loop spans 15 amino acids. In nucleotides, the CDR3 is TGTGCCAGCAGCTTAGTAGCGCTTCCAGACAATGAGCAGTTCTTC. It translates to CASSLVALPDNEQFF.

This clone has only a few counts. CDR3 loop: CASSPRADPNTGELFF. DNA for the CDR3: TGTGCCAGCTCACCACGCGCGGACCCGAACACCGGGGAGCTGTTTTTT. The genes are TRBV18 and TRBJ2-2; no reliable D call. Germline V gives CDR1 KGHSH, CDR2 LQKENI. The ends were cut back, 1 base at V and 0 bases at J, with 9 bases in the middle. This CDR3 has 16 amino acids. Full variable domain (outside the CDR3, taken from reference TRBV18 and TRBJ2-2): NAGVMQNPRHLVRRRGQEARLRCSPMKGHSHVYWYRQLPEEGLKFMVYLQKENIIDESGMPKERFSAEFPKEGPSILRIQQVVRGDSAAYFCASSPRADPNTGELFFGEGSRLTVL.

The rearrangement joins TRBV6-5 to TRBJ2-7; TRBD1 might be the D (8 bases). Trimming removed 1 base at V and 4 bases at J, with 14 bases between. This CDR3 has 15 residues. Germline assignment: CDR1 MNHEY and CDR2 SVGAGI. The CDR3 nucleotides are TGTGCCAGCAGTTACTTGACAGGGGAGGGATACGAGCAGTACTTC. Its translation: CASSYLTGEGYEQYF.

The gene calls are TRBV28 and TRBJ2-7; D unclear. The CDR3 is made up of 17 amino acids. Germline assignment: CDR1 MDHEN and CDR2 SYDVKM. The ends were cut back, 0 bases at V and 1 base at J, with 16 bases in the middle. Here the CDR3 DNA reads TGTGCCAGCAGTTTATGGGGCGGCATTCAAAGGTCCTACGAGCAGTACTTC. As protein: CASSLWGGIQRSYEQYF. Variable domain in full (rest from reference TRBV28 and TRBJ2-7): DVKVTQSSRYLVKRTGEKVFLECVQDMDHENMFWYRQDPGLGLRLIYFSYDVKMKEKGDIPEGYSVSREKKERFSLILESASTNQTSMYLCASSLWGGIQRSYEQYFGPGTRLTVT.

The chain has TRBV5-1 and TRBJ2-3; no firm D call. The CDR3 has 16 residues. V shed 0 bases and J shed 0 bases, with 11 bases lying between them. CDR1 SGHRS and CDR2 YFSETQ come from the germline V gene. In DNA form, the CDR3 reads TGCGCCAGCAGCTTGGTTGGTGGAACTAGCACAGATACGCAGTATTTT. It translates to CASSLVGGTSTDTQYF.

The CDR3 nucleotides read TGTGCCAGCAGTGAGACAGGGGGAGGCAATCAGCCCCAGCATTTT. This translates into CASSETGGGNQPQHF. The chain uses TRBV6-1 and TRBJ1-5, with 9 bases fitting TRBD1. The CDR3 sequence is 15 residues long. Germline trimming cut 3 bases from V and 2 bases from J; bases unmatched to any gene: 2. Germline assignment: CDR1 MNHNS and CDR2 SASEGT.

The chain is built from TRBV24-1 and TRBJ2-1, with 9 nucleotides matching TRBD2. The CDR3 contains 14 residues. The germline gives CDR1 KGHDR, CDR2 SFDVKD. J lost 5 bases, V lost 7 bases, and 5 bases had no gene match. In nucleotides, the CDR3 is TGTGCCACCAGCGCGACTAGCGGCCACAATGAGCAGTTCTTC. Its translation: CATSATSGHNEQFF.

The chain couples TRBV21-1 to TRBJ1-2; TRBD1, the D gene given by the table, was not confirmed from the DNA. TRBV21-1 is marked as a pseudogene. The CDR3 extends over 16 amino acids. The CDR3 protein is CASSKATGRANYGYTF. The CDR3 DNA reads as TGTGCCAGCAGCAAGGCGACAGGACGAGCTAACTATGGCTACACCTTC.

This rearrangement joins TRBV7-9 to TRBJ1-6, with 9 bases that match TRBD1. This CDR3 region has 17 residues. Germline V lookup: CDR1 SEHNR, CDR2 FQNEAQ (reference sequence). V trimming: 0 bases; J trimming: 5 bases; junction bases outside the gene matches: 5. The CDR3 DNA sequence: TGTGCCAGCAGCTTAGCGATGGGGACAGGGCATAATTCACCCCTCCACTTT. This encodes CASSLAMGTGHNSPLHF.

V is TRBV2 and J is TRBJ2-7; D not resolved. CDR3 length equals 11 residues. Trimming pared 4 bases from V and 1 base from J, leaving 2 bases between. Germline V CDR1 and CDR2: SNHLY, FYNNEI. The CDR3 DNA sequence: TGTGCCAGCAGTGCTTCCTACGAGCAGTACTTC. Protein product: CASSASYEQYF. Complete variable domain (other parts from reference TRBV2 and TRBJ2-7): EPEVTQTPSHQVTQMGQEVILRCVPISNHLYFYWYRQILGQKVEFLVSFYNNEISEKSEIFDDQFSVERPDGSNFTLKIRSTKLEDSAMYFCASSASYEQYFGPGTRLTVT.

The chain recombines TRBV28 with TRBJ1-2, with TRBD1 matching 7 bases. V lost 4 bases to trimming and J lost 0 bases; unmatched junction nucleotides: 11. The length of the CDR3 is 17 residues. CDR1 is MDHEN and CDR2 is SYDVKM in the germline V gene. The CDR3 sequence: CASSSPGQLTTNYGYTF. CDR3 nucleotide sequence: TGTGCCAGCAGTTCTCCGGGACAGCTAACCACTAACTATGGCTACACCTTC.

V usage is TRBV19 and J usage is TRBJ2-5; D is unresolved. The CDR3 runs to 12 residues. CDR1 is LNHDA, CDR2 SQIVND, per germline (reference sequence). V was shortened by 4 bases and J by 0 bases, with 3 bases between the two germline ends. CDR3 DNA sequence: TGTGCCAGTAGTACCAACCAAGAGACCCAGTACTTC. Protein sequence: CASSTNQETQYF.

This sequence joins TRBV28 and TRBJ1-3, with unresolved D. The CDR3 runs 15 residues. The V gene's germline CDR1 is MDHEN and CDR2 SYDVKM. V lost 6 bases, J lost 0 bases, and 12 bases lay in between. CDR3 in amino acids: CASRRESLSGNTIYF. The CDR3 DNA sequence: TGTGCCAGCAGACGGGAGTCCCTCTCTGGAAACACCATATATTTT.

This clone showed up just once. The chain carries TRBV3-1 (or the pseudogene TRBV3-2) and TRBJ2-7; 9 bases agree with TRBD2. CDR1 LGHDT and CDR2 YNNKEL come from the germline V gene (reference sequence). The V and J ends lost 3 bases and 3 bases, in that order; junction bases with no gene match: 6. This CDR3 has 15 amino acids. The CDR3 region has the DNA TGTGCCAGCAGCCACACGGGACTAGCCATCTACGAGCAGTACTTC. Translation: CASSHTGLAIYEQYF.

The rearrangement links TRBV4-1 to TRBJ2-3; 9 bases are shared with TRBD2. The CDR3 sequence is 15 residues long. V gave up 5 bases and J gave up 5 bases; unmatched junction bases: 8. Germline-derived CDR1 and CDR2 are MGHRA and YSYEKL. Written as DNA, the CDR3 is TGCGCCAGCAGCTATAGCGGGAGAGGTGGAGATACGCAGTATTTT. Its translation: CASSYSGRGGDTQYF.

J is TRBJ1-1 and V is TRBV19; 7 positions match TRBD1. This CDR3 region has 15 residues. The J segment lost 4 bases and the V segment lost 5 bases, leaving 10 bases of the junction unmatched. The V gene's germline CDR1 is LNHDA and CDR2 SQIVND (reference sequence). CDR3 residues: CASSPFRQGSTEAFF. In DNA form, the CDR3 reads TGTGCCAGTAGTCCTTTTAGACAGGGCAGCACTGAAGCTTTCTTT.

The chain links TRBV11-2 to TRBJ1-2, with D possibly matching TRBD1 (5 bases). Germline CDR1 SGHAT, CDR2 FQNNGV. V shed 0 bases and J shed 8 bases, with 10 bases lying between them. CDR3 length: 13 residues. The CDR3, as DNA: TGTGCCAGCAGCTTAGACAGGGCGCGGGGCTACACCTTC. Amino acids: CASSLDRARGYTF.

In this sample, this clone turned up a few times. Written as DNA, the CDR3 is TGTGCCAGTAGTCTTACCGGGGGCTACTATGGCTACACCTTC. Protein: CASSLTGGYYGYTF. The J gene is TRBJ1-2, the V gene TRBV19, with D perhaps matching TRBD1 (6 bases). The V end lost 5 bases, the J end lost 3 bases, and 13 bases lay between the germline ends. The CDR3 has 14 amino acids. The germline V gene encodes CDR1 LNHDA and CDR2 SQIVND (reference sequence).

The chain couples TRBV3-1 (or the pseudogene TRBV3-2) to TRBJ1-6; D uncertain. In germline, CDR1 is LGHDT, CDR2 YNNKEL (reference sequence). The V and J ends lost 6 bases and 1 base respectively, with 7 bases between them. This CDR3 is built from 14 residues. The CDR3 coding sequence is TGTGCCAGCAGTTACAGTTCCTATAATTCACCCCTCCACTTT. Amino acids: CASSYSSYNSPLHF.

In its sample, this clone was seen once. This chain connects TRBV10-1 to TRBJ1-1; no firm D call. CDR3 length equals 13 residues. V was shortened by 3 bases and J by 5 bases, with 10 bases between the two germline ends. Germline CDR1 WNHNN, CDR2 SYGVQD (reference sequence). The DNA for the CDR3 is TGCGCCAGCAGTGAAAGGGCGGGGACTGAAGCTTTCTTT. Translation: CASSERAGTEAFF.

This chain joins TRBV27 and TRBJ2-3; possible D gene TRBD2, 6 bases. With 8 bases removed from V and 0 bases from J, the gap between germline ends came to 15 bases. This CDR3 contains 15 residues. CDR1 is MNHEY and CDR2 is SMNVEV in the germline V gene (reference sequence). The CDR3 DNA reads as TGTGCCAGCCGGGGACTCCATCCTAGCACAGATACGCAGTATTTT. Protein sequence: CASRGLHPSTDTQYF.

The rearrangement uses TRBV4-1 and TRBJ2-7; unclear D gene. Trimming removed 0 bases at V and 2 bases at J, with 14 bases between. Germline V lookup: CDR1 MGHRA, CDR2 YSYEKL. The CDR3 has 16 residues. The CDR3 reads CASSQDLETPTYEQYF. The CDR3 region has the DNA TGCGCCAGCAGCCAAGACCTTGAGACTCCCACCTACGAGCAGTACTTC.